This TCR beta chain came from a study of blood T cell repertoires in COVID-19. Overall study context: Researchers got acute and convalescent COVID-19 samples from the United States, Italy and Spain.

In the source study's methods: Estimates of nucleated cell counts were drawn from the amplification of reference gene primers. This table comes from immunoSEQ multiplex PCR, and its TCRdb copy is limited to in-frame clones, with some not included. The DNA was the basis for D and trimming; V, J and clone size are from that table. The data contain about 260,000 clones, over 75% of them singletons. Trimming left V 4 bases short and J 1 base short, with 8 bases between. Per the germline V gene, CDR1 is SGHDT and CDR2 is YYEEEE. This CDR3 has 13 amino acids. The material sequenced was PBMCs or T cells enriched from blood (not recorded which). The TCR sequence derives from a woman aged 18-30 years who had recovered from COVID-19. This chain links TRBV5-6 with TRBJ1-1; D gene ambiguous. The CDR3 spells CASSEISNTEAFF. In DNA form, the CDR3 reads TGTGCCAGCAGCGAGATATCGAACACTGAAGCTTTCTTT.